This entry lists 10 T cell receptor beta chains sequenced from one sample in a study of T cells in women clearing cervical HPV infection. The protocol was immunoSEQ multiplex PCR, while the TCRdb copy is restricted to in-frame clones and leaves out a portion. The sample holds about 33,000 clones. Sequencing was performed on blood buffy coat. The receptor set was obtained from a woman aged 18 to 69 with a cervical HPV16 infection that either progressed to CIN3+ or cleared (not recorded which).

Incomplete CDR3 DNA: TGCAGTGCATTCGACAGGGTGAAAGAAAAA. This translates into CSAFDRVKEK. The CDR3 as a whole reads CSAFDRVKEKLFF. This chain joins TRBV20-1 and TRBJ1-4, with 7 bases matching TRBD1. The read ends 3 residues before the CDR3 terminus; that terminus is restored from the germline J gene. Germline values: CDR1 DFQATT, CDR2 SNEGSKA (reference sequence). J was trimmed by 8 bases and V by 6 bases; bases with no gene match: 9. CDR3 length: 13 residues.

Notes on this clone: The CDR3 goes on 3 residues after the read ends, and that part is filled in from the germline J gene. The rearrangement links TRBV20-1 to TRBJ1-5, with 7 bases that match TRBD1. The CDR3 length is 13 residues. Looked up from germline, CDR1 is DFQATT and CDR2 is SNEGSKA (reference sequence). The J segment lost 1 base and the V segment lost 6 bases, leaving 3 bases of the junction unmatched. CDR3 bases read: TGCAGTGCCGGGGACAGAAGCAATCAGCCC. The encoded protein is CSAGDRSNQP. The complete CDR3 reads CSAGDRSNQPQHF.

A note on this clone: Coverage ceases 3 residues before the CDR3 finishes, and the germline J gene fills in the end. The V and J genes are TRBV5-1 and TRBJ2-1; 7 bases align to TRBD1. V lost 2 bases and J lost 2; bases outside the gene matches: 4. This CDR3 has 15 amino acids. Germline-derived CDR1 and CDR2 are SGHRS and YFSETQ. The sequenced part of the CDR3 DNA is TGCGCCAGCAGCTTAGAAGACAGGGCCTACAATGAG. Translating it yields CASSLEDRAYNE. The full CDR3 protein is CASSLEDRAYNEQFF.

Notes on this clone: The CDR3 is cut off 3 residues early in the read; its end comes from the germline J gene. The chain links TRBV5-5 to TRBJ2-1; TRBD1 matches 9 bases. This CDR3 region has 15 residues. The J segment lost 9 bases and the V segment lost 1 base, leaving 8 bases of the junction unmatched. The germline V gene has CDR1 SGHKS and CDR2 YYEKEE (reference sequence). Incomplete CDR3 DNA: TGTGCCAGCAGCTTGACTGCCCCGGGACAGGGTGAG. Translated, it gives CASSLTAPGQGE. The CDR3 as a whole reads CASSLTAPGQGEQFF.

Note on this clone: The read finishes 3 residues shy of the CDR3 end, and the germline J gene is used to complete it. V and J are TRBV7-6 and TRBJ2-1, with TRBD1 matching 7 bases. CDR1 and CDR2 from the germline V gene are SGHVS and FNYEAQ. V dropped 1 base and J dropped 7; count of bases not matched to a gene: 1. The CDR3 spans 13 residues. Incomplete CDR3 DNA: TGTGCCAGCAGCTTAGACAGGGGTAATGAG. Its protein is CASSLDRGNE. The complete CDR3 reads CASSLDRGNEQFF.

With regard to this clone: The sequence runs out 3 residues before the end of the CDR3; the remainder is reconstructed from the germline J gene. V gene TRBV6-2 or TRBV6-3 combines with J gene TRBJ2-3; D call uncertain. Germline assignment: CDR1 MNHEY and CDR2 SVGEGT. The CDR3 is 15 residues long. Trimming pared 6 bases from V and 2 bases from J, leaving 15 bases between. The part of the CDR3 DNA that was read is TGTGCCAGCAGCCGACGGTCCCTAGTCACAGATACG. Encoded protein: CASSRRSLVTDT. The whole CDR3 reads CASSRRSLVTDTQYF.

With respect to this clone: Read sequence stops 3 residues before the CDR3 end, and the germline J gene provides the missing end. The chain uses TRBV7-7 and TRBJ2-2; D perhaps matches TRBD1 (5 bases). The length of the CDR3 is 13 residues. Trimming removed 5 bases from V and 6 bases from J, with 10 bases in between. Germline V gene lookup returns CDR1 SSHAT and CDR2 FNYEAQ (reference sequence). CDR3 region: CASSPGLPGELFF. The sequenced part of the CDR3 DNA is TGTGCCAGCAGCCCAGGGTTACCCGGGGAG. The full variable domain, with the rest looked up from reference TRBV7-7 and TRBJ2-2, is GAGVSQSPRYKVTKRGQDVTLRCDPISSHATLYWYQQALGQGPEFLTYFNYEAQPDKSGLPSDRFSAERPEGSISTLTIQRTEQRDSAMYRCASSPGLPGELFFGEGSRLTVL.

A remark on this clone: Coverage ceases 3 residues before the CDR3 finishes, and the germline J gene fills in the end. The rearrangement links TRBV12-3 or TRBV12-4 to TRBJ1-6; tentatively, D is TRBD1 (5 bases). Trimming removed 7 bases at V and 7 bases at J, with 11 bases between. This CDR3 spans 13 amino acids. CDR3 bases read: TGTGCCAGCAACCGGGAGGGGAATTCACCC. Translation gives CASNREGNSP. The complete CDR3 reads CASNREGNSPLHF.

As to this clone: The CDR3 goes on 3 residues after the read ends, and that part is filled in from the germline J gene. This chain joins TRBV5-4 and TRBJ2-5, with D tentatively TRBD1 (6 bases). The CDR3 has 16 residues. The germline gives CDR1 SGHNT, CDR2 YYREEE (reference sequence). Trimming took off 4 bases at V and 5 bases at J, with 21 bases between the two ends. The CDR3 DNA, read in part, is TGTGCCAGCAGCGATGGGACAACGAGAACTCCGGAGACC. It is translated as CASSDGTTRTPET. The whole CDR3 reads CASSDGTTRTPETQYF.

The CDR3 region is CASRLAGAHTDTQYF. The CDR3 bases that were read are TGTGCCAGCAGACTAGCGGGGGCCCACACAGATACG. The V gene is TRBV28, the J gene TRBJ2-3, with 11 bases matching TRBD2. The read finishes 3 residues shy of the CDR3 end, and the germline J gene is used to complete it. CDR1 and CDR2 (germline): MDHEN, SYDVKM. V was pared by 6 bases and J by 2 bases, with 4 bases of the junction left unmatched. The CDR3 consists of 15 residues.